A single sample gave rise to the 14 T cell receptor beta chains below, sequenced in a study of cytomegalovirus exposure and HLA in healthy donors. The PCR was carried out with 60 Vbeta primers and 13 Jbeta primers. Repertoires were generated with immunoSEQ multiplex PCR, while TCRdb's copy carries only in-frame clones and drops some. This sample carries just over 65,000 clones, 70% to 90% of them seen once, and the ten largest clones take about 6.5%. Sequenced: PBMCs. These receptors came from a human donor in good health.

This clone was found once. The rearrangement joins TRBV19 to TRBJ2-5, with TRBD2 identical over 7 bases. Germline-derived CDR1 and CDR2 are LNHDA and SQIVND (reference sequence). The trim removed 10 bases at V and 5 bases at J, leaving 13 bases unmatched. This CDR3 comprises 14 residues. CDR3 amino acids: CATWGGGGVETQYF. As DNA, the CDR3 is TGTGCCACCTGGGGTGGCGGGGGAGTGGAGACCCAGTACTTC.

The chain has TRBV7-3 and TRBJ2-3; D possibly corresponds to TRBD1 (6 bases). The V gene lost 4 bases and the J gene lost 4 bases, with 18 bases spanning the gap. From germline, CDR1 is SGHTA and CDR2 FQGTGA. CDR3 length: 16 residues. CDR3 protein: CASSYRRGFGPDTQYF. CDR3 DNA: TGTGCCAGCAGCTACCGCAGGGGCTTCGGACCAGATACGCAGTATTTT.

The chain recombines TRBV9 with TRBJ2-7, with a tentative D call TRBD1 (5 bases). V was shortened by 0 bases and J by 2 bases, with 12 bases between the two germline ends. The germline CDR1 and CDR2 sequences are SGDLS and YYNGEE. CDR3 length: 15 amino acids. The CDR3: CASSVGAGFAYEQYF. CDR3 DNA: TGTGCCAGCAGCGTAGGGGCAGGGTTCGCCTACGAGCAGTACTTC.

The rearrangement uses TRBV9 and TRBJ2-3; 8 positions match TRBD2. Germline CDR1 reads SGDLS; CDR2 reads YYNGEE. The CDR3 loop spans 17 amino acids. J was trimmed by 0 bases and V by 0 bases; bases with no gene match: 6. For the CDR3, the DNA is TGTGCCAGCAGCGTAGTGGGCGGGGGGCAAAGCACAGATACGCAGTATTTT. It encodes CASSVVGGGQSTDTQYF.

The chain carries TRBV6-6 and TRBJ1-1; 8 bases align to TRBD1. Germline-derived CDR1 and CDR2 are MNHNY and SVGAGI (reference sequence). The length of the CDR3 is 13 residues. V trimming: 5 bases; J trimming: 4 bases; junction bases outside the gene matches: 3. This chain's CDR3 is CASSARGLTEAFF. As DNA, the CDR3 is TGTGCCAGCAGTGCCAGGGGGCTCACTGAAGCTTTCTTT.

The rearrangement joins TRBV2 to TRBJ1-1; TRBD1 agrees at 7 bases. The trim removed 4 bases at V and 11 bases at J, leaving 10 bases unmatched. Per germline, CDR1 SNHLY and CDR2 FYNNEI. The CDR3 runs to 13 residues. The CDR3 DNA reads TGTGCCAGCAGTGTAAGATCAGACAGGGCGGCTTTCTTT. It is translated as CASSVRSDRAAFF.

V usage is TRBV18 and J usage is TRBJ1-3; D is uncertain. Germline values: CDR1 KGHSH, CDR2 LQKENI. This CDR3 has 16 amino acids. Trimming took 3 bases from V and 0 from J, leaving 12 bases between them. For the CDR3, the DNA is TGTGCCAGCTCACCCCAGAGGGCCCGCTCTGGAAACACCATATATTTT. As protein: CASSPQRARSGNTIYF.

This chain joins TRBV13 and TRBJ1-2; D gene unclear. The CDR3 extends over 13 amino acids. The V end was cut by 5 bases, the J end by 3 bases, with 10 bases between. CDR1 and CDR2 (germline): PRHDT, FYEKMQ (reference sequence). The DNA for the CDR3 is TGTGCCAGCAGCCGAGACATGGACTATGGCTACACCTTC. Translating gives CASSRDMDYGYTF.

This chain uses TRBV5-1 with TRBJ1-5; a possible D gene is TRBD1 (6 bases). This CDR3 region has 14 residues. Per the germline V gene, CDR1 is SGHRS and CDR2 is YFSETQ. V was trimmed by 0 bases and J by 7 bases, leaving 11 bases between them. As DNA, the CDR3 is TGCGCCAGCAGCTTGGCTGGGGGCCACCAGCCCCAGCATTTT. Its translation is CASSLAGGHQPQHF.

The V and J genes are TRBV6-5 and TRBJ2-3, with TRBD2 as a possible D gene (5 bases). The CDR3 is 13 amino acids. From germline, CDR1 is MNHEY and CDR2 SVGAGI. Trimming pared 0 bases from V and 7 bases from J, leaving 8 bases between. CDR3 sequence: CASSYSGAYTQYF. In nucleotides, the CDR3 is TGTGCCAGCAGTTACTCGGGAGCTTATACGCAGTATTTT.

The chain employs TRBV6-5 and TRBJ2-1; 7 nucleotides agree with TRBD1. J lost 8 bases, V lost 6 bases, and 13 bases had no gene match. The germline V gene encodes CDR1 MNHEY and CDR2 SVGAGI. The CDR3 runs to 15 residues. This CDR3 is CASSRPFQGVDEQFF. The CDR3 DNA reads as TGTGCCAGCAGCCGGCCTTTTCAGGGGGTCGATGAGCAGTTCTTC.

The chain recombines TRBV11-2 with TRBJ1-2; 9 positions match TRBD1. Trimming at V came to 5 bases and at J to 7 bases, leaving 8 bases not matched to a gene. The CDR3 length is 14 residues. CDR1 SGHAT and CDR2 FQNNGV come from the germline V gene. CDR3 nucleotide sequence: TGTGCCAGCAGCCACGGGACAGGGCTCCGTGGCTACACCTTC. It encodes CASSHGTGLRGYTF.

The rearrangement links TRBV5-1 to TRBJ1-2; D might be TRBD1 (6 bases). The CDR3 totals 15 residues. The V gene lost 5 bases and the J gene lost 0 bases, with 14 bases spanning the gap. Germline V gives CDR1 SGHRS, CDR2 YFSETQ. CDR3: CASRRPGTTNYGYTF. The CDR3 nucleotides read TGCGCCAGCAGGAGGCCCGGGACAACTAACTATGGCTACACCTTC.

In nucleotides, the CDR3 is TGTGCCAGCAGCTTAGGAGCGGGACAGGGAACCTACGAGCAGTACTTC. Translation gives CASSLGAGQGTYEQYF. The chain carries TRBV13 and TRBJ2-7; 9 positions agree with TRBD1. Per the germline V gene, CDR1 is PRHDT and CDR2 is FYEKMQ (reference sequence). V trimming: 0 bases; J trimming: 2 bases; junction bases outside the gene matches: 5. The CDR3 is 16 amino acids.